The rows below give T cell receptor beta chains drawn from one sample of a study of blood T cell repertoires in COVID-19. Profiled with immunoSEQ multiplex PCR; TCRdb holds only in-frame clones, not every one. The profile shows under 200,000 clones, around 80% of them singletons. Sequencing was done on a sample of PBMCs or T cells enriched from blood (not recorded which). The receptors were sampled from a man in his forties or fifties who had recovered from COVID-19. Both conserved end residues are part of each CDR3. The D gene is left open where the match is weak. The size of a clone is reported for some rows only, either as once, few or many, or as a class for expanded clones.

TRBJ1-1,.,TRBD1,TRBV6-5,CAGRTGGYQVTEAFF,TGTGCCGGCCGGACAGGGGGCTACCAAGTAACTGAAGCTTTCTTT
TRBJ1-1,.,.,TRBV6-2/TRBV6-3,CASSPRAGTEAFF,TGTGCCAGCAGTCCCAGGGCAGGGACTGAAGCTTTCTTT
TRBJ2-2,.,.,TRBV6-4,CASSDGGAGAGELFF,TGTGCCAGCAGTGACGGGGGGGCCGGCGCCGGGGAGCTGTTTTTT
TRBJ1-6,.,.,TRBV2,CASSESRGNSPLHF,TGTGCCAGCAGTGAAAGCCGGGGGAATTCACCCCTCCACTTT
TRBJ1-5,.,.,TRBV19,CASMAGRGNQPQHF,TGTGCCAGTATGGCAGGGCGCGGAAATCAGCCCCAGCATTTT
TRBJ2-5,.,.,TRBV2,CASRADSQTAQYF,TGTGCCAGCAGGGCGGACTCACAGACGGCCCAGTACTTC
TRBJ2-4,.,.,TRBV28,CASSGQLTIQYF,TGTGCCAGCAGTGGACAGCTGACCATTCAGTACTTC
TRBJ1-1,.,.,TRBV19,CASSLGHRMNTEAFF,TGTGCCAGTAGTCTAGGGCACAGGATGAACACTGAAGCTTTCTTT
TRBJ2-3,.,TRBD2,TRBV14,CASSQWIAGNTDTQYF,TGTGCCAGCAGCCAGTGGATAGCGGGAAACACAGATACGCAGTATTTT
TRBJ1-1,.,.,TRBV7-8,CASSLDLSMPEAFF,TGTGCCAGCAGCTTGGACTTATCGATGCCTGAAGCTTTCTTT
TRBJ1-4,.,.,TRBV6-6,CASSYEGGEKLFF,TGTGCCAGCAGTTACGAGGGAGGGGAAAAACTGTTTTTT
TRBJ2-5,few,.,TRBV20-1,CSARRRETQYF,TGCAGTGCTCGCCGGAGGGAGACCCAGTACTTC
TRBJ1-1,.,.,TRBV27,CASSLGRENTEAFF,TGTGCCAGCAGTTTAGGCAGGGAGAACACTGAAGCTTTCTTT
TRBJ2-2,.,.,TRBV3-1/TRBV3-2,CASSHDLAGELFF,TGTGCCAGCAGCCATGATTTAGCCGGGGAGCTGTTTTTT
TRBJ2-5,.,TRBD1,TRBV5-1,CASSLSTGTAQETQYF,TGCGCCAGCAGCTTGTCCACCGGGACAGCACAAGAGACCCAGTACTTC
TRBJ2-6,once,.,TRBV5-6,CASSQQGTGANVLTF,TGTGCCAGCAGCCAACAGGGAACCGGGGCCAACGTCCTGACTTTC
TRBJ2-3,.,TRBD1,TRBV6-5,CASRETGHTDTQYF,TGTGCCAGCAGGGAGACAGGGCACACAGATACGCAGTATTTT
TRBJ1-1,.,TRBD1,TRBV5-8,CASSLGRTGWVVTEAFF,TGTGCCAGCAGCTTGGGCCGGACAGGATGGGTTGTCACTGAAGCTTTCTTT
TRBJ1-2,.,TRBD1,TRBV9,CASSLGQGEGYTF,TGTGCCAGCAGCCTGGGACAGGGCGAGGGCTACACCTTC
TRBJ2-5,.,TRBD2,TRBV9,CASSLRLAGIQETQYF,TGTGCCAGCAGCCTGAGACTAGCGGGGATCCAAGAGACCCAGTACTTC